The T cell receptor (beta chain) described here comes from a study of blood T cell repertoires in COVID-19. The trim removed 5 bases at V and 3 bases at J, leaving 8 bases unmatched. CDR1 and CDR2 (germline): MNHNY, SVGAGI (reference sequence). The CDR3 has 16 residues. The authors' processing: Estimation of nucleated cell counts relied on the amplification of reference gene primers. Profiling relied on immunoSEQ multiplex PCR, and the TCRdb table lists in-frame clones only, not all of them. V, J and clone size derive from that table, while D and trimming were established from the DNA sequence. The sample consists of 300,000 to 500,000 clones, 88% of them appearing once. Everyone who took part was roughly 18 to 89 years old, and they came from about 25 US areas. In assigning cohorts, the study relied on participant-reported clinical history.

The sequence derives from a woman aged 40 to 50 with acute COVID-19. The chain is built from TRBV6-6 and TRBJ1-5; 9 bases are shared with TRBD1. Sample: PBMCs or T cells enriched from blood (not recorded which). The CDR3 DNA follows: TGTGCCAGCAGTCCTCAACAGGGGGCCAACAATCAGCCCCAGCATTTT. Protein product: CASSPQQGANNQPQHF.